Listed below are T cell receptor beta chains from one sample, sequenced in a study of PD-L1 blockade in urothelial cancer. Using immunoSEQ multiplex PCR, the repertoire was profiled, and TCRdb retains in-frame clones only, with some absent. The table has some 120,000 clones, about 82% seen once; the top ten hold about 2.4%. The starting material was PBMCs, obtained around atezolizumab (anti-PD-L1) treatment. These receptors came from a man aged 50 to 60 with urothelial cancer. The conserved cysteine and the conserved F or W are not part of the CDR3 here.

cdr3_length: 12; j_call: TRBJ1-6; v_call: TRBV28; cdr3_aa: ASRSTGYNSPLH
cdr3_length: 12; j_call: TRBJ2-2; v_call: TRBV4-1; cdr3_aa: ASSHGRVHGELF
cdr3_length: 13; j_call: TRBJ2-3; v_call: TRBV7-2; cdr3_aa: ASSLPSGGTDTQY
cdr3_length: 12; j_call: TRBJ2-5; v_call: TRBV5-5; cdr3_aa: ASSPAGGEETQY
cdr3_length: 13; j_call: TRBJ1-2; v_call: TRBV5-1; cdr3_aa: ASSLQGTYDYGYT
cdr3_length: 13; j_call: TRBJ2-7; v_call: TRBV5-1; cdr3_aa: ASSSTGTGGHEQY
cdr3_length: 13; j_call: TRBJ2-7; v_call: TRBV5-1; cdr3_aa: ASSGKLAGAYEQY
cdr3_length: 16; j_call: TRBJ1-2; v_call: TRBV19; cdr3_aa: ASAGTGARISRNYGYT
cdr3_length: 14; j_call: TRBJ2-2; v_call: TRBV6-6; cdr3_aa: ASSNGVGASTGELF
cdr3_length: 15; j_call: TRBJ2-7; v_call: TRBV15; cdr3_aa: ATSRDRRLADSYEQY
cdr3_length: 10; j_call: TRBJ1-1; v_call: TRBV7-9; cdr3_aa: ASRFHSPEAF